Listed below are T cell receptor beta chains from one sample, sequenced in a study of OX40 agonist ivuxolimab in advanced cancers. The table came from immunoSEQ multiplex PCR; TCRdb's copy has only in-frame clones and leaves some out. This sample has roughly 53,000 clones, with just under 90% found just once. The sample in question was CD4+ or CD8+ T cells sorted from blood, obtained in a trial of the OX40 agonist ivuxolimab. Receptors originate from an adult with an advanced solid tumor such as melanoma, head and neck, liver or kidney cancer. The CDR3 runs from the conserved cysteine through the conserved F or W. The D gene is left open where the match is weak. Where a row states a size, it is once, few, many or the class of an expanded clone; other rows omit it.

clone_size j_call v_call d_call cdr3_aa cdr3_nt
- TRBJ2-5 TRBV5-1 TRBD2 CASSLGREGETQYF TGCGCCAGCAGCTTGGGCCGGGAGGGGGAGACCCAGTACTTC
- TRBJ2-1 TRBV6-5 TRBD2 CASRAGSYNNEQFF TGTGCCAGCAGAGCGGGGAGCTACAACAATGAGCAGTTCTTC
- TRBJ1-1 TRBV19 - CASSLRHGQNTEAFF TGTGCCAGTAGTTTAAGACATGGGCAGAACACTGAAGCTTTCTTT
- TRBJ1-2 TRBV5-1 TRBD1 CASSFQGAGGYTF TGCGCCAGCAGCTTCCAGGGGGCTGGGGGCTACACCTTC
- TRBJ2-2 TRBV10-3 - CAISESWGSNTGELFF TGTGCCATCAGTGAGTCGTGGGGGTCGAACACCGGGGAGCTGTTTTTT
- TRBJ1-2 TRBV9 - CASSGRVTSPPYGYTF TGTGCCAGCAGCGGAAGAGTGACCAGTCCCCCCTATGGCTACACCTTC
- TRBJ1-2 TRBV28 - CASSDSSGYGYTF TGTGCCAGCAGTGACAGCTCTGGCTATGGCTACACCTTC
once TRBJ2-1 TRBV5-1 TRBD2 CASSSEGTSGYNEQFF TGCGCCAGCAGCTCGGAAGGGACTAGCGGCTACAATGAGCAGTTCTTC
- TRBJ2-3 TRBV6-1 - CAVAWGSSTDTQYF TGTGCCGTCGCGTGGGGTTCAAGCACAGATACGCAGTATTTT
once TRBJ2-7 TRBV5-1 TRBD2 CASSKGAGGPYEQYF TGCGCCAGCAGTAAAGGAGCGGGAGGGCCTTACGAGCAGTACTTC
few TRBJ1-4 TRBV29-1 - CSVDTPTNEKLFF TGCAGCGTTGATACACCAACTAATGAAAAACTGTTTTTT
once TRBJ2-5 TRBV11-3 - CASSLESGPQETQYF TGTGCCAGCAGCTTAGAGTCGGGCCCCCAAGAGACCCAGTACTTC
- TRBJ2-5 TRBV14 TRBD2 CASSPLAGAAFQYF TGTGCCAGCAGCCCTCTAGCGGGAGCGGCCTTCCAGTACTTC
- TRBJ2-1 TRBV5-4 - CASSLAGRGADNEQFF TGTGCCAGCAGCTTGGCCGGCAGGGGCGCAGACAATGAGCAGTTCTTC
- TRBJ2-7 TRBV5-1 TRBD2 CASSNLAGTQREQYF TGCGCCAGCAGTAATTTAGCGGGGACCCAACGGGAGCAGTACTTC
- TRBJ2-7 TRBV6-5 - CASSYGDPYEQYF TGTGCCAGCAGTTACGGGGACCCCTACGAGCAGTACTTC
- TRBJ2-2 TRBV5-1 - CASSLNTGELFF TGCGCCAGCAGCTTGAACACCGGGGAGCTGTTTTTT
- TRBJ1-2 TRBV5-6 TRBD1 CASSPGQGGYGYTF TGTGCCAGCAGCCCGGGACAGGGAGGCTATGGCTACACCTTC
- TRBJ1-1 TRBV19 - CASSPPQPNTEAFF TGTGCCAGTAGCCCCCCCCAACCGAACACTGAAGCTTTCTTT
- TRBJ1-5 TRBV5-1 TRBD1 CASSLDGTGGSNQPQHF TGCGCCAGCAGCTTGGATGGGACAGGGGGTAGCAATCAGCCCCAGCATTTT
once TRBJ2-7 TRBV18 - CASSPNNYEQYF TGTGCCAGCTCACCTAACAACTACGAGCAGTACTTC
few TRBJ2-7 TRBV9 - CASSLGYEQYF TGTGCCAGCAGCCTGGGATACGAGCAGTACTTC
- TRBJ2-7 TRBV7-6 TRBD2 CASSPRTSGFDEQYF TGTGCCAGCAGCCCGCGAACTAGCGGGTTCGACGAGCAGTACTTC
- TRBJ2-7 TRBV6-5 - CASSSTGGTGSNEQYF TGTGCCAGCAGTTCGACGGGGGGGACAGGGTCCAACGAGCAGTACTTC